The source of this T cell receptor (beta chain) is a study of T cells in Graves' hyperthyroidism and ophthalmopathy (dated by TCRdb to the late 2010s). Looking at the study overall: Peripheral blood samples were taken at the time of initial diagnosis, prior to any treatment. A discovery cohort of about 100 patients, roughly 43 with Graves' ophthalmopathy and roughly 59 with stable Graves' hyperthyroidism, was used to find distinguishing TCR V-J signatures. An independent validation cohort of around 20 hyperthyroidism patients and some 15 patients who later progressed to ophthalmopathy tested prospective prediction of ophthalmopathy. The approximately 98 discovery patients were randomly divided into training and test sets at a 7:3 ratio. Thyroid tissue and blood T-cell repertoires from more than five Graves' hyperthyroidism patients were also compared in the study. Following sampling, methimazole starting at 30 mg daily was given to hyperthyroidism patients, and high-dose intravenous methylprednisolone was given to ophthalmopathy patients. The paper describes TCR Vbeta CDR3 sequencing of 140 or so peripheral blood samples, made up of 40 to 45 ophthalmopathy patients, over 70 hyperthyroidism patients and 17 progressor patients. The study at large found these results: During validation, the model predicted progression to ophthalmopathy a median of around 6 months ahead of onset, with around 65% sensitivity and 72% to 80% specificity. No statistical method was used to set the sample size in advance, and investigators knew the group allocation. Most expanded thyroid clonotypes (frequency above 0.001) were also detected in blood, suggesting blood repertoires may reflect thyroid immune responses. A 13 V-J signature model separated ophthalmopathy from stable hyperthyroidism, with around 88% sensitivity and 81% to 82% specificity in cross-validation and 80%/75% in testing.

As concerns this clonotype: Its antigen is currently not known. The sample holds no much larger clone one base away, and base qualities are not on file.

The trim is 1 base for V and 0 bases for J, with a gap of 13 bases between the germline ends. The CDR3 measures 17 amino acids from cysteine to phenylalanine. Only the CDR3 DNA stays, 51 bases, in frame from base 1. CDR1 and CDR2, looked up from the germline V gene, are MGHRA and YSYEKL. The TCR beta CDR3 regions were amplified from the RNA transcripts. The first round of RT-PCR for the TCR CDR3 was performed with the HTBI primer set and the Qiagen OneStep RT-PCR kit. Libraries were constructed in a second round of multiplex PCR, after which size selection and purification were performed. Paired-end sequencing of the libraries was performed with 100 bp reads on an Illumina HiSeq2000. In the source study's methods: SOAPnuke was used to process the raw data, removing reads that contained adapters or uncalled bases, had a mean Phred below 15, or lacked an exact match to the constant primer or identifier. High-quality paired reads were merged with COPE v1.2.5, and unique nucleotide sequences were defined as clonotypes. Clonotypes were aligned to IMGT TRBV, TRBD and TRBJ reference segments using MiTCR v1.1. The analysis was restricted to V-J combinations with a frequency above 0.0001, which together covered 99% to 99.2% of the repertoires. The TCS score was defined as the ratio of F50 (clonal expansion) to E x V (chaos), calculated using BLOSUM62-based TCRdist between CDR3 peptides within each V-J. Welch's t-statistics and random forest reduced roughly 530 V-J features to under 15, which were used in a naive Bayes classifier (R e1071). TCRdb applied fastp at Q25 and MiXCR to the public reads, then kept only in-frame beta chains. Each entry is one CDR3 protein sequence, shown with its most common DNA and genes. TCRdb, not the original authors, processed these V and J calls. Present in this sample are fewer than 600,000 distinct CDR3 sequences, under 15% of which were seen just once. The leading ten clones occupy about a sixth of the sample.

A patient counted as having stable Graves' hyperthyroidism if no progression to ophthalmopathy occurred over 18 months of follow-up. Hyperthyroidism patients were newly diagnosed, had a disease duration of under 2 months, and were aged 18 to 65 years. Any patient with an uncontrolled infection, another autoimmune disease, pregnancy or lactation was excluded. Diagnoses were based on clinical symptoms, serum thyroxine and TRAb, thyroid ultrasound and orbital computed tomography. PBMCs were isolated from about 9.1 ml of fresh peripheral blood by Ficoll-Paque density gradient centrifugation. Total RNA was extracted with Trizol reagent, and quality was checked on an Agilent 2100 Bioanalyzer.

The sequenced material came from blood. The receptor's source is a woman younger than 35 with Graves' hyperthyroidism. Recombination linked TRBV4-1 to TRBJ2-1; the D segment might be TRBD1 or TRBD2, since each matches 5 bases. The DNA sequence is as follows: TGCGCCAGCAGCCAAGCGAGGGGCAAGGGCTCCTACAATGAGCAGTTCTTC. This encodes CASSQARGKGSYNEQFF.